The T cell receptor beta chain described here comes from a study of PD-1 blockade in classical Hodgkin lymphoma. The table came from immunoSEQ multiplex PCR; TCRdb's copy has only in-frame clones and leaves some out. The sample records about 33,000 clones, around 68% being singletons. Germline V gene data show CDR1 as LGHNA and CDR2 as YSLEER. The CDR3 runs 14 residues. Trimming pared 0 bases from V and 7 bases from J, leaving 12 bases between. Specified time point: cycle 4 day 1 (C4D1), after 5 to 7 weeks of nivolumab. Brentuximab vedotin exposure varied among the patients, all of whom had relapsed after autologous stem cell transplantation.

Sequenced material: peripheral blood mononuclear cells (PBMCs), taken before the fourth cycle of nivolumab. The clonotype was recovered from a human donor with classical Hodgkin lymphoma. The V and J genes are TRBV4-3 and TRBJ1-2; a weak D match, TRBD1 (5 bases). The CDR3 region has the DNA TGCGCCAGCAGCCAAGATTCCAGGGATGGTGGCTACACCTTC. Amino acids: CASSQDSRDGGYTF.